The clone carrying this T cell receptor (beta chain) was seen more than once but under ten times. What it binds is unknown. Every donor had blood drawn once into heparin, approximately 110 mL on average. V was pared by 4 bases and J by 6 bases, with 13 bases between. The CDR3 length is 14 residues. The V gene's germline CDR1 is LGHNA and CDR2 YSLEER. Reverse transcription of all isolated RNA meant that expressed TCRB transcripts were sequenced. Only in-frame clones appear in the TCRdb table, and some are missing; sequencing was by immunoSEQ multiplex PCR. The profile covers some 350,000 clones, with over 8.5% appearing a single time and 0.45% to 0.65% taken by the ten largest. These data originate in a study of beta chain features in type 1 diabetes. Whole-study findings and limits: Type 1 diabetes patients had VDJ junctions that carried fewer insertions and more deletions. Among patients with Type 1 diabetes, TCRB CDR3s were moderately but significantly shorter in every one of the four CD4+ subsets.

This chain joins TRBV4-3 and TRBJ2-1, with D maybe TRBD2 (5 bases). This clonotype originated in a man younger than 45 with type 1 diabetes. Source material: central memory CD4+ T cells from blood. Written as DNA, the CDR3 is TGCGCCAGCAGCCGCGACCGAGGGTCCAATGAGCAGTTCTTC. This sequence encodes CASSRDRGSNEQFF.